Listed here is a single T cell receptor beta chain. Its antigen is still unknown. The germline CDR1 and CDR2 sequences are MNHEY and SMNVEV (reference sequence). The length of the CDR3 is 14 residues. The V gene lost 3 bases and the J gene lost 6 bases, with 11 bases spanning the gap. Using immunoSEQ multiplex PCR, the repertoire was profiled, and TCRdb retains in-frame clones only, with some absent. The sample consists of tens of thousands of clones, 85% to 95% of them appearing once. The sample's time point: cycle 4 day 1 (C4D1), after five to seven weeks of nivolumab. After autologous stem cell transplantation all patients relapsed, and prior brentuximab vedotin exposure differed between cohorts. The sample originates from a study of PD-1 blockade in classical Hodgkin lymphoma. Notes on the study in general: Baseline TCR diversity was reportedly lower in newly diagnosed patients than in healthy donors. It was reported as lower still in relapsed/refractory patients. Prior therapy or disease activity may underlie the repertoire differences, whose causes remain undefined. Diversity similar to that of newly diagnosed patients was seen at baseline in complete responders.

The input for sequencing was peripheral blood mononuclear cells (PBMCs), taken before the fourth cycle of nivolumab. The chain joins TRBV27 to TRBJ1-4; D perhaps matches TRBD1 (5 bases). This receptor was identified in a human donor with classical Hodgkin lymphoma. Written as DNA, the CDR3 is TGTGCCAGCAGTTTGACGGGGACGGATGAAAAACTGTTTTTT. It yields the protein CASSLTGTDEKLFF.